The 13 T cell receptor beta chains below were found in one sample sequenced in a study of T cell clonotyping in hematopoietic cell transplantation. This table comes from immunoSEQ multiplex PCR, and its TCRdb copy is limited to in-frame clones, with some not included. This sample has approximately 8,000 clones; more than 90% occur once, and the top ten carry 3.5% to 5%. Sequencing used PBMCs, obtained 180 days after allogeneic stem cell transplant. The receptors originated from a female patient aged 50-65 years who had an allogeneic stem cell transplant from an unrelated donor, so the T cells may come from the graft donor. Some clones in this sample may be carry-over from other donors' samples.

The rearrangement uses TRBV28 and TRBJ1-2, with no clear D. The V gene lost 6 bases and the J gene lost 0 bases, with 29 bases spanning the gap. CDR3 length: 20 amino acids. Germline-derived CDR1 and CDR2 are MDHEN and SYDVKM. CDR3 bases: TGTGCCAGCAGCACGCCTTTTTTTGACCCCAAGCGGTGGGCTAACTATGGCTACACCTTC. This codes for CASSTPFFDPKRWANYGYTF.

V is TRBV7-2 and J is TRBJ1-1; 10 bases map to TRBD1. The CDR3 has 13 residues. V shed 5 bases and J 5 bases; nucleotides not matched to a gene: 2. CDR1 and CDR2 (germline): SGHTA, FQGNSA. CDR3 sequence (DNA): TGTGCCAGCAGCGGACAGGGGGGGACTGAAGCTTTCTTT. This translates into CASSGQGGTEAFF.

The chain recombines TRBV19 with TRBJ1-1; TRBD1 might be the D (6 bases). The germline CDR1 and CDR2 sequences are LNHDA and SQIVND (reference sequence). Trimming stripped 7 bases from V and 3 bases from J, with 21 bases between. The CDR3 is made up of 16 amino acids. CDR3 in amino acids: CASKGGYGGLDTEAFF. Here the CDR3 DNA reads TGTGCCAGTAAAGGGGGTTACGGGGGTTTGGACACTGAAGCTTTCTTT.

The rearrangement uses TRBV27 and TRBJ1-2; TRBD1 aligns across 7 bases. Germline V lookup: CDR1 MNHEY, CDR2 SMNVEV (reference sequence). There are 17 residues in the CDR3. With V trimmed by 2 bases and J by 4 bases, 13 bases remained unmatched. The CDR3 coding sequence is TGTGCCAGCAGTTTAAACTCGGACAGGAGAACTTCCTATGGCTACACCTTC. Protein product: CASSLNSDRRTSYGYTF.

The CDR3 region has the DNA TGTGCCAGCAGTCGGGACAGGGACACTGAAGCTTTCTTT. Its translation is CASSRDRDTEAFF. V gene TRBV9 combines with J gene TRBJ1-1; TRBD1 agrees at 9 bases. CDR1 SGDLS and CDR2 YYNGEE come from the germline V gene. V shed 5 bases and J 3 bases; nucleotides not matched to a gene: 2. CDR3 length: 13 amino acids.

This clone has only one observation. The chain employs TRBV29-1 and TRBJ2-7; D unclear. CDR1 and CDR2 (germline): SQVTM, ANQGSEA. CDR3 size: 12 residues. V lost 4 bases, J lost 5 bases, and 12 bases lay in between. CDR3: CSVVSRLHEQYF. DNA for the CDR3: TGCAGCGTTGTGTCCAGGTTACACGAGCAGTACTTC.

In nucleotides, the CDR3 is TGTGCCAGCAGTCAAACAGGGTTTGAAAAACTGTTTTTT. Its translation: CASSQTGFEKLFF. This chain links TRBV27 with TRBJ1-4; the D gene is possibly TRBD1 (6 bases). V was cut by 5 bases and J by 7 bases, with 11 bases left in between. The CDR3 is 13 amino acids. Germline loops: CDR1 MNHEY, CDR2 SMNVEV (reference sequence).

The V and J genes are TRBV6-1 and TRBJ1-1; the D is unclear. The germline CDR1 and CDR2 sequences are MNHNS and SASEGT. V was cut by 1 base and J by 0 bases, with 9 bases left in between. The CDR3 covers 15 residues. The CDR3 nucleotides are TGTGCCAGCAGTGAAGTTTGGTGGTTGAACACTGAAGCTTTCTTT. Residues: CASSEVWWLNTEAFF.

Concerning this clone itself: Mismatch with germline at one junction end may stem from a read error. This sample also contains other DNA sequences that code for the same CDR3. The chain combines TRBV10-3 with TRBJ1-6, with D perhaps TRBD1 (5 bases). This CDR3 has 15 residues. Germline CDR1 reads ENHRY; CDR2 reads SYGVKD. CDR3 region: CAIRPQGAFNSPLHF. CDR3 nucleotides: TGCGCCATCAGACCGCAGGGAGCTTTCAATTCACCCCTCCACTTT.

This clone is a singleton in its sample. This chain links TRBV6-5 with TRBJ2-1; D remains unclear. This CDR3 comprises 12 residues. V lost 4 bases to trimming and J lost 9 bases, with 10 bases between them. The germline gives CDR1 MNHEY, CDR2 SVGAGI. Here the CDR3 reads CASSSIRSEQFF. CDR3 DNA: TGTGCCAGCAGTTCCATCCGAAGTGAGCAGTTCTTC.

For the CDR3, the DNA is TGTGCCAGCAGCTTCGGCGGGACTACGACTGAGCAGTTCTTC. This codes for CASSFGGTTTEQFF. The V gene is TRBV7-9, the J gene TRBJ2-1; 7 positions agree with TRBD2. Germline-derived CDR1 and CDR2 are SEHNR and FQNEAQ (reference sequence). Trimming removed 3 bases from V and 9 bases from J; junction bases left unmatched: 8. There are 14 residues in the CDR3.

The gene calls are TRBV28 and TRBJ1-1; D perhaps matches TRBD1 (5 bases). Trimming removed 9 bases from V and 4 bases from J, with 15 bases in between. Germline CDR1 MDHEN, CDR2 SYDVKM. The CDR3 totals 13 residues. The CDR3 reads CASTIEGFTEAFF. The CDR3 DNA reads TGTGCCAGTACGATAGAGGGGTTCACTGAAGCTTTCTTT.

V gene TRBV11-2 combines with J gene TRBJ2-7; possibly TRBD1 for D (6 bases). Germline CDR1 is SGHAT and CDR2 is FQNNGV. The germline V and J ends were trimmed by 7 bases and 0 bases, with 13 bases remaining between them. CDR3 length equals 14 residues. CDR3 protein: CASNLQGPSYEQYF. The CDR3, as DNA: TGTGCCAGCAATCTTCAGGGGCCCTCCTACGAGCAGTACTTC.